This paragraph reports one T cell receptor (beta chain). Its specificity is unknown. Generated by immunoSEQ multiplex PCR, the TCRdb table keeps only in-frame clones and is missing some. The data show about 2,200,000 clones, approximately 94% seen once. This entry belongs to a study of shared clonotypes between healthy human individuals. Naive CD8 cells comprised CD45RO-negative, CCR7-positively selected cells, excluding terminally differentiated effector memory CD45RA+ cells. All of the donors resided in Nashville, Tennessee, and each was a Caucasian adult. Regarding the study as a whole: Non-shared clonotypes were found to have lower generation probabilities than the clonotypes that were shared by all four of the sorted-subset donors.

This TCR was sampled from a man in his late teens or twenties in good health. Some clones in this sample may be carry-over from other donors' samples. Sequenced: naive CD8+ T cells from PBMCs.

CDR3 protein: CASSSTSSGSTSYEQYF. The CDR3 DNA is TGTGCCAGCAGCTCAACTTCTAGCGGGAGTACCTCCTACGAGCAGTACTTC. The V gene is TRBV5-6, the J gene TRBJ2-7; 10 positions match TRBD2. V lost 3 bases, J lost 0 bases, and 9 bases stayed unmatched. This CDR3 is 17 amino acids long. Germline V lookup: CDR1 SGHDT, CDR2 YYEEEE.